A selection of T cell receptor beta chains follows, all from one sample in a study of blood T cell repertoires in COVID-19. The table came from immunoSEQ multiplex PCR; TCRdb's copy has only in-frame clones and leaves some out. The sample lists 200,000 to 250,000 clones, 75% to 90% occurring once. The sequencing input was peripheral blood. The receptors stem from a man aged 30 to 39 with COVID-19, enrolled during active disease. CDR3s include the opening cysteine and the closing phenylalanine or tryptophan. A D gene is named only where the DNA matches it firmly. Part of the rows lack a size; the others show once, few, many or a class for expanded clones.

clone_size	v_call	j_call	d_call	cdr3_nt	cdr3_aa
.	TRBV30	TRBJ2-7	.	TGTGCCTGGAATCACCGTCCGCGGGACTTATACTCCTACGAGCAGTACTTC	CAWNHRPRDLYSYEQYF
once	TRBV6-6	TRBJ2-1	.	TGTGCCAGCAGTATACAGGGTAACAATGAGCAGTTCTTC	CASSIQGNNEQFF
few	TRBV9	TRBJ2-1	TRBD2	TGTGCCAGCAGCCCCACGGGAACTAGCGGCTACAATGAGCAGTTCTTC	CASSPTGTSGYNEQFF
.	TRBV7-3	TRBJ1-1	.	TGTGCCAGCAGCTTACGGGGGGACACTGAAGCTTTCTTT	CASSLRGDTEAFF
.	TRBV15	TRBJ1-1	.	TGTGCCACCAGCAGAGATCGATCAGGGAACACTGAAGCTTTCTTT	CATSRDRSGNTEAFF
.	TRBV28	TRBJ1-5	.	TGTGCCAGCAGTTTATTTGGGGCAGTGAGCAATCAGCCCCAGCATTTT	CASSLFGAVSNQPQHF
.	TRBV5-1	TRBJ2-7	TRBD2	TGCGCCAGTGGGCGGGAGTACCACGAGCAGTACTTC	CASGREYHEQYF
.	TRBV11-3	TRBJ2-1	TRBD1	TGTGCCAGCGGGGAGACAGGGAGTTTCAATGAGCAGTTCTTC	CASGETGSFNEQFF
.	TRBV9	TRBJ1-4	TRBD1	TGTGCCAGCAGCTACCGGGGACAGGGTCAAACCCTGTTTTTT	CASSYRGQGQTLFF
once	TRBV7-9	TRBJ2-7	TRBD1	TGTGCCAGCAGCTTAAAGGGGACAGGGCCCCTCGAGCAGTACTTC	CASSLKGTGPLEQYF
.	TRBV6-5	TRBJ1-3	.	TGTGCCAGCAGTCGTAGGGGCTCTGGAAACACCATATATTTT	CASSRRGSGNTIYF